This T cell receptor (beta chain) was documented in a study of PD-L1 blockade in urothelial cancer. The time point was: pretreatment peripheral blood. The junction had 15 bases not matched to a gene; V was cut back by 3 bases and J by 2 bases. From germline, CDR1 is SGDLS and CDR2 YYNGEE. The CDR3 is 18 residues long. Data came from immunoSEQ multiplex PCR; TCRdb stores just in-frame clones and leaves some out. The table has about 93,000 clones, roughly 89% seen once; the top ten hold 1.5% to 2%. The source material was PBMCs, sampled around atezolizumab (anti-PD-L1) treatment. J is TRBJ2-7 and V is TRBV9, with TRBD2 matching 9 bases. This TCR derives from a man aged 55 to 70 with urothelial cancer. CDR3 region: CASSAGGSGSGPAYEQYF. CDR3 sequence (DNA): TGTGCCAGCAGCGCTGGGGGTAGCGGGAGCGGACCTGCCTACGAGCAGTACTTC.